This entry lists 2 T cell receptor beta chains sequenced from one sample in a study of CD8 T cells in ankylosing spondylitis. TCRdb used MiXCR to reprocess the 5' RACE reads, holding one entry per CDR3 protein. The sample includes about 360,000 distinct CDR3 sequences, 20% to 25% seen only once; the top ten take roughly 14%. Sequencing was done on a sample of blood, either unsorted or a sorted T cell fraction (not recorded which). The receptor set was obtained from a male donor with ankylosing spondylitis or in good health (not recorded which).

This clonotype has more than one count but fewer than ten. V usage is TRBV11-1 and J usage is TRBJ2-1, with D perhaps matching TRBD2 (6 bases). The germline gives CDR1 SGHAT, CDR2 FQDESV (reference sequence). CDR3 length: 21 residues. V shed 1 base and J shed 0 bases, with 25 bases lying between them. The CDR3 loop reads CASSLDFIPSGLRSSYNEQFF. CDR3 DNA: TGTGCCAGCAGCTTAGATTTCATCCCGTCCGGACTACGGAGCTCCTACAATGAGCAGTTCTTC.

There are a few counts of this clonotype. This sequence joins TRBV12-3 or TRBV12-4 and TRBJ1-4, with D perhaps matching TRBD1 (5 bases). Trimming stripped 8 bases from V and 8 bases from J, with 21 bases between. The CDR3 loop spans 15 amino acids. The DNA for the CDR3 is TGTGCCAGCCTTGGGGACCAATTCAGCCCCGAAAAACTGTTTTTT. It yields the protein CASLGDQFSPEKLFF.